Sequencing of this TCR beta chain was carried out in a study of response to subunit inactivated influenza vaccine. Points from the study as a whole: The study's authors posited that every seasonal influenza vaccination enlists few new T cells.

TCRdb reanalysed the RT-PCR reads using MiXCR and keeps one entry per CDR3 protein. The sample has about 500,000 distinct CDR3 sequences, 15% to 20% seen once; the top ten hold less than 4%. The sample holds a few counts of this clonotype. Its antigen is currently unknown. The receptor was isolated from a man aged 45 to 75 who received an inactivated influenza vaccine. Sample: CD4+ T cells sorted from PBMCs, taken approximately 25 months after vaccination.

The chain's CDR3 is CASSYRVTGETQYF. The CDR3 DNA is TGCGCCAGCAGTTATCGGGTTACTGGGGAGACCCAGTACTTC. J is TRBJ2-5 and V is TRBV4-1; no reliable D call. The germline gives CDR1 MGHRA, CDR2 YSYEKL. V shed 6 bases and J shed 5 bases, with 16 bases lying between them. The CDR3 contains 14 residues.